This TCR beta chain was captured in a study of OX40 agonist ivuxolimab in advanced cancers. Regarding the complete study: Ivuxolimab was an agonistic, fully human IgG2 monoclonal antibody directed against OX40 (CD134), a costimulatory receptor. Intravenous ivuxolimab was administered to patients every 2 weeks at six dose levels: 0.01, 0.1, 0.3, 1.5, 3 and 10 mg/kg. Of the roughly 52 patients in dose escalation, some 19 had hepatocellular carcinoma, roughly 15 had melanoma, 9 had renal cell carcinoma and 9 had head and neck cancer. The dose-escalation cohort was roughly 87% male with a mean age of about 58 years, ranging from roughly 23 to 85. Prior anti-PD-1, anti-PD-L1 or anti-CTLA-4 therapy was permitted, and approximately 42% of dose-escalation patients had received checkpoint inhibitors. Partial responses occurred in three dose-escalation patients, of whom one had hepatocellular carcinoma and two had cutaneous melanoma. The purpose of peripheral TCRbeta sequencing was to test whether ivuxolimab changed TCR sequence diversity and led to clonal T-cell expansion. The monotherapy dose-escalation portion (N = 52 patients) of the phase I ivuxolimab trial is reported in the paper.

Patients with autoimmune disease history or receiving systemic immunosuppression were excluded from the trial. Peripheral blood for TCR sequencing was drawn from every dose cohort at baseline, at cycle 4 day 1 and at cycle 7 day 1. The samples were taken from a phase I, first-in-human, multicenter, open-label dose-escalation trial of ivuxolimab. Adults with locally advanced or metastatic melanoma, renal cell carcinoma, hepatocellular carcinoma or head and neck squamous cell carcinoma were enrolled in the trial. Before TCR sequencing, CD4+ T cells and CD8+ T cells from peripheral blood were sorted into separate populations. Genomic DNA was isolated from the sorted cells so that the TCRbeta CDR3 region could be sequenced. TCRbeta CDR3 regions were sequenced using the immunoSEQ Assay. Here the immuneACCESS table is served through TCRdb, limited to in-frame sequences with V and J called. Missing clones are a known gap in these copies; in checked studies unresolved V genes cover under half, and the rest lacks a known reason. Counted in this sample were about 66,000 clones; roughly nine tenths of them appeared once. The ten largest clones capture around 15% of the sample.

A word on this clone: This receptor's antigen is unknown. No base quality values were provided; no much bigger clone lies one nucleotide off.

Findings and caveats that apply to the study as a whole: In the 0.1-3.0 mg/kg groups, partial responders were among the patients with the lowest normalized peripheral clonal expansion, particularly in CD8+ T cells. At doses from 0.1 to 3.0 mg/kg, clonal expansion was seen in both CD4+ and CD8+ blood T cells between baseline and week 6. Low levels of normalized T-cell clonal expansion were also shown by some nonresponding patients. After ivuxolimab, expanded clones were on average more numerous among CD8+ T cells than among CD4+ T cells. Which antigens the clonally expanded peripheral T cells were specific for was not determined.

Sequences were derived from CD4+ or CD8+ T cells sorted from blood, sampled in a trial of the OX40 agonist ivuxolimab. The receptor's source is an adult with an advanced solid tumor such as melanoma, head and neck, liver or kidney cancer.

The CDR3 in this case is CASSLALGYEAFF. Here is the DNA: TGTGCCAGCAGCTTAGCACTGGGTTATGAAGCTTTCTTT. The V gene is TRBV7-8 and the J gene is TRBJ1-1; no D gene is confidently identified. The junction shows trimming of 0 bases on V and 7 bases on J, plus 9 bases between the germline ends. Reading from cysteine to phenylalanine, the CDR3 counts 13 amino acids. The only DNA kept is the CDR3, 39 bases in frame from the first base. Based on the germline V gene, the CDR1 and CDR2 sequences are SGHVS and FQNEAQ.